The 22 T cell receptor beta chains below all came from one sample that was sequenced in a study of CD8+CD57+ T cells in acquired aplastic anemia. TCR beta VDJ and CDR3 profiling used genomic DNA as template. TCRdb re-called the reads through MiXCR, storing one row per CDR3 protein. The sample contains roughly 200,000 distinct CDR3 sequences, around 60% of which appear only once. Sequencing was done on a sample of sorted CD4+, CD8+, or CD8+CD57+ T cells (not recorded which) from PBMCs. The receptor source for this set is a human donor in good health.

V and J are TRBV7-9 and TRBJ2-7; 16 nucleotides align to TRBD2. Germline V CDR1 and CDR2: SEHNR, FQNEAQ (reference sequence). CDR3 size: 17 residues. J lost 7 bases, V lost 4 bases, and 10 bases had no gene match. Written as DNA, the CDR3 is TGTGCCAGCAGCTCCGACCCGGGACTAGCGGGAGGGGAAGAGCAGTACTTC. Its translation: CASSSDPGLAGGEEQYF. The full variable domain, in which reference TRBV7-9 and TRBJ2-7 provide the parts outside the CDR3, is DTGVSQNPRHKITKRGQNVTFRCDPISEHNRLYWYRQTLGQGPEFLTYFQNEAQLEKSRLLSDRFSAERPKGSFSTLEIQRTEQGDSAMYLCASSSDPGLAGGEEQYFGPGTRLTVT.

This chain links TRBV19 with TRBJ2-3; D remains unclear. Germline V CDR1 and CDR2: LNHDA, SQIVND (reference sequence). V was clipped by 3 bases and J by 2 bases, with 9 bases between them. The CDR3 has 14 residues. This CDR3 reads CASSILVSTDTQYF. The DNA for the CDR3 is TGTGCCAGTAGTATTTTAGTCTCCACAGATACGCAGTATTTT.

The chain carries TRBV29-1 and TRBJ2-1; 14 bases line up with TRBD2. The V segment lost 3 bases and the J segment 9 bases; nucleotides outside the gene matches: 7. There are 15 residues in the CDR3. Germline lookup yields CDR1 SQVTM and CDR2 ANQGSEA. Here the CDR3 reads CSVETSGRAVSEQFF. CDR3 bases: TGCAGCGTTGAGACTAGCGGGAGGGCAGTGAGTGAGCAGTTCTTC.

V gene TRBV5-1 combines with J gene TRBJ2-1, with 8 bases aligning to TRBD1. This CDR3 region has 15 residues. Germline CDR1 is SGHRS and CDR2 is YFSETQ. V lost 0 bases and J lost 8; bases outside the gene matches: 7. In DNA, the CDR3 is TGCGCCAGCAGCTTGGCGGTACAGGGGGTGGATGAGCAGTTCTTC. Its protein product is CASSLAVQGVDEQFF.

The chain combines TRBV10-2 with TRBJ2-3; 7 nucleotides agree with TRBD2. V lost 3 bases to trimming and J lost 3 bases; unmatched junction nucleotides: 18. Germline values: CDR1 WSHSY, CDR2 SAAADI. This CDR3 spans 19 amino acids. CDR3 coding DNA: TGCGCCAGCAGTGAAGGCAGCGGGTCCGGAAGCGGGGAAACAGATACGCAGTATTTT. Its translation: CASSEGSGSGSGETDTQYF.

The chain links TRBV12-3 or TRBV12-4 to TRBJ2-7; 9 nucleotides agree with TRBD2. J was trimmed by 6 bases and V by 6 bases; bases with no gene match: 9. The CDR3 is made up of 14 amino acids. The DNA of the CDR3 is TGTGCCAGCAGCCTGGGACTAGCTAGGGTCGAGCAGTACTTC. Translating gives CASSLGLARVEQYF.

V usage is TRBV24-1 and J usage is TRBJ2-2, with TRBD2 as a possible D gene (6 bases). Germline values: CDR1 KGHDR, CDR2 SFDVKD. V was clipped by 4 bases and J by 2 bases, with 13 bases between them. This CDR3 is 16 amino acids long. CDR3 in amino acids: CATSDSGTYNTGELFF. The CDR3 DNA follows: TGTGCCACCAGTGACTCCGGGACTTATAACACCGGGGAGCTGTTTTTT.

This sequence joins TRBV9 and TRBJ1-1; unclear D gene. V dropped 5 bases and J dropped 0 bases, with 11 bases sitting between them. From germline, CDR1 is SGDLS and CDR2 YYNGEE. This CDR3 has 14 amino acids. The CDR3 reads CASSLSGVNTEAFF. As DNA, the CDR3 is TGTGCCAGCAGTCTATCTGGAGTGAACACTGAAGCTTTCTTT.

CDR3 residues: CASSTWTGGEETQYF. The CDR3 DNA is TGTGCCAGCAGCACTTGGACAGGGGGCGAGGAGACCCAGTACTTC. The genes are TRBV7-3 and TRBJ2-5; 11 bases line up with TRBD1. Germline assignment: CDR1 SGHTA and CDR2 FQGTGA. This CDR3 is 15 amino acids long. V trimming: 5 bases; J trimming: 5 bases; junction bases outside the gene matches: 7.

V usage is TRBV24-1 and J usage is TRBJ1-2; no definite D call. The V gene lost 11 bases and the J gene lost 3 bases, with 18 bases spanning the gap. Germline CDR1 and CDR2: KGHDR and SFDVKD. The CDR3 covers 14 residues. This CDR3 reads CAIPFRRSYYGYTF. CDR3 DNA sequence: TGTGCCATCCCTTTCCGACGGTCGTACTATGGCTACACCTTC.

Comment on this clonotype: The CDR3 does not close with the conserved phenylalanine or tryptophan, likely indicating a read error. The DNA is left out, because the CDR3 cannot be placed on it with certainty; the CDR3 is given as TCRdb lists it. This chain links TRBV20-1 with TRBJ2-2. Germline CDR1 is DFQATT and CDR2 is SNEGSKA (reference sequence). The CDR3 length is 11 residues, termini included. The CDR3 sequence is CSAIRTEELLL.

A note on this clonotype: Likely a read error: the CDR3 ends without its conserved phenylalanine or tryptophan. The V gene is TRBV7-2, the J gene TRBJ2-5, with D possibly matching TRBD1 (6 bases). The CDR3 consists of 12 residues. CDR1 SGHTA and CDR2 FQGNSA come from the germline V gene. V was trimmed by 5 bases and J by 2 bases, leaving 6 bases between them. The CDR3 DNA is TGTGCCAGCAGCGGACAGCAAGAGACCCAGTACCTC. Translation gives CASSGQQETQYL.

This chain links TRBV7-2 with TRBJ2-3; 8 bases align to TRBD2. CDR1 and CDR2 from the germline V gene are SGHTA and FQGNSA. The CDR3 sequence is 16 residues long. The trim removed 5 bases at V and 6 bases at J, leaving 13 bases unmatched. The CDR3 region is CASSGLAGTRWDTQYF. The CDR3 nucleotides are TGTGCCAGCAGCGGTTTAGCGGGGACCCGCTGGGATACGCAGTATTTT.

This chain joins TRBV2 and TRBJ2-2; D tentatively fits TRBD1 or TRBD2 (5 bases each). Germline CDR1 is SNHLY and CDR2 is FYNNEI. V was cut by 5 bases and J by 7 bases, with 20 bases left in between. The CDR3 sequence is 16 residues long. The CDR3 loop is CASSLGGKGRIGELFF. DNA for the CDR3: TGTGCCAGCAGTTTAGGAGGAAAGGGGCGCATCGGGGAGCTGTTTTTT.

The CDR3 here is CASSFRGYGYTF. The CDR3 nucleotides are TGTGCCAGCAGTTTCAGGGGCTATGGCTACACCTTC. This chain joins TRBV12-3 or TRBV12-4 and TRBJ1-2; TRBD1 might be the D (6 bases). Trimming removed 3 bases from V and 4 bases from J, with 6 bases in between. The CDR3 runs to 12 residues.

Sample share makes this clonotype medium-sized. The gene calls are TRBV15 and TRBJ1-1, with D uncertain. Germline loops: CDR1 LNHNV, CDR2 YYDKDF (reference sequence). Between the trimmed V and J ends, which lost 4 bases and 1 base, there was a span of 19 bases. The CDR3 sequence is 17 residues long. Here the CDR3 reads CATSTDRASEANTEAFF. As DNA, the CDR3 is TGTGCCACCAGCACTGACCGGGCTAGTGAAGCGAACACTGAAGCTTTCTTT.

The chain recombines TRBV20-1 with TRBJ1-2; 8 positions match TRBD1. Germline V gene sequence: CDR1 DFQATT, CDR2 SNEGSKA (reference sequence). With V trimmed by 3 bases and J by 3 bases, 3 bases remained unmatched. The CDR3 is 13 residues long. CDR3: CSARGQVDYGYTF. The CDR3 nucleotides read TGCAGTGCTAGGGGACAGGTGGACTATGGCTACACCTTC.

The chain employs TRBV9 and TRBJ1-6, with unresolved D. Germline V lookup: CDR1 SGDLS, CDR2 YYNGEE. The CDR3 totals 17 residues. Trimming left V 0 bases short and J 5 bases short, with 15 bases between. The CDR3 reads CASSVGASYEHNSPLHF. CDR3 bases: TGTGCCAGCAGCGTAGGGGCATCCTACGAGCATAATTCACCCCTCCACTTT.

This clonotype was seen more than once but under ten times. The J gene is TRBJ2-3, the V gene TRBV28; possible D gene TRBD2, 6 bases. There are 15 residues in the CDR3. V was trimmed by 3 bases and J by 4 bases, leaving 14 bases between them. Germline V CDR1 and CDR2: MDHEN, SYDVKM. CDR3 sequence reads: CASSLIRGLPDTQYF. In DNA form, the CDR3 reads TGTGCCAGCAGTTTGATTCGGGGACTTCCAGATACGCAGTATTTT.

This clonotype came up a few times. V gene TRBV5-1 combines with J gene TRBJ2-5; perhaps TRBD2 as D (7 bases). This CDR3 is 16 amino acids long. V was shortened by 0 bases and J by 10 bases, with 22 bases between the two germline ends. Germline V CDR1 and CDR2: SGHRS, YFSETQ. The CDR3 is CASSLDGGGLEGVQYF. The CDR3 region has the DNA TGCGCCAGCAGCTTGGACGGCGGGGGCTTGGAGGGGGTCCAGTACTTC.

The chain uses TRBV2 and TRBJ1-2, with a weak D call TRBD1 (5 bases). This CDR3 has 14 residues. Germline V lookup: CDR1 SNHLY, CDR2 FYNNEI. V was clipped by 6 bases and J by 4 bases, with 15 bases between them. The DNA of the CDR3 is TGTGCCAGCAGGCCCATAGGGACCACCTATGGCTACACCTTC. Its protein is CASRPIGTTYGYTF.

This clonotype has at least ten counts. The V gene is TRBV19, the J gene TRBJ2-1, with TRBD1 matching 9 bases. Germline V gene lookup returns CDR1 LNHDA and CDR2 SQIVND (reference sequence). Trimming cost V 7 bases and J 7 bases; bases outside gene matches: 8. The CDR3 is 14 amino acids. DNA of the CDR3: TGTGCCAGTACCGCCGGGACAGGGTGGAATGAGCAGTTCTTC. Amino acids: CASTAGTGWNEQFF. Together with reference TRBV19 and TRBJ2-1, the CDR3 gives the full variable domain: DGGITQSPKYLFRKEGQNVTLSCEQNLNHDAMYWYRQDPGQGLRLIYYSQIVNDFQKGDIAEGYSVSREKKESFPLTVTSAQKNPTAFYLCASTAGTGWNEQFFGPGTRLTVL.